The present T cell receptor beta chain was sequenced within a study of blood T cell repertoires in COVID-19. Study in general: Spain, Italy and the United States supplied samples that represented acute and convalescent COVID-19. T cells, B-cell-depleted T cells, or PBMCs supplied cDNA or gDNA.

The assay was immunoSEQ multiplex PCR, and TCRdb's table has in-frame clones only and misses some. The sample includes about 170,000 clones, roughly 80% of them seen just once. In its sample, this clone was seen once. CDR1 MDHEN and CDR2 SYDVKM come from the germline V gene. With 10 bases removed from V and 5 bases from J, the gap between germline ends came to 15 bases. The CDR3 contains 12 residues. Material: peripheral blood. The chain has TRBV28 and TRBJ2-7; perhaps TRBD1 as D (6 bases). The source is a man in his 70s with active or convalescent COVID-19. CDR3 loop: CATSGVVHEQYF. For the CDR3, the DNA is TGTGCCACCTCAGGGGTGGTCCACGAGCAGTACTTC.